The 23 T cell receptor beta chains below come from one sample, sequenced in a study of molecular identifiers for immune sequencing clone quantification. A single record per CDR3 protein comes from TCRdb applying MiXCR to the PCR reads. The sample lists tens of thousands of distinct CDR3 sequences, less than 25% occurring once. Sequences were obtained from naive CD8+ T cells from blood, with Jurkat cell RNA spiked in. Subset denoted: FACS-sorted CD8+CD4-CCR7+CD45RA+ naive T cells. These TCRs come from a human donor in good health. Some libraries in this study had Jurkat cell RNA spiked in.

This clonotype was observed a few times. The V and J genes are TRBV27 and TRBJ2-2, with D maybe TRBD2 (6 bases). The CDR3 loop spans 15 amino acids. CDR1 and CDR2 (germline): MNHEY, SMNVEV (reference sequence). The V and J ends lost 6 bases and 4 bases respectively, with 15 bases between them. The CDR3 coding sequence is TGTGCCAGCAGATACCGGGACTCCCTCACCGGGGAGCTGTTTTTT. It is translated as CASRYRDSLTGELFF.

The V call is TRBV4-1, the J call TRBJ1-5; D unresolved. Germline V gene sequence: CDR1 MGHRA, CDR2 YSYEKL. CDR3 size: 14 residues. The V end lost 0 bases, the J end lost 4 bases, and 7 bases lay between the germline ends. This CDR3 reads CASSQDRGNQPQHF. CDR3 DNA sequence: TGCGCCAGCAGCCAAGATCGAGGAAATCAGCCCCAGCATTTT.

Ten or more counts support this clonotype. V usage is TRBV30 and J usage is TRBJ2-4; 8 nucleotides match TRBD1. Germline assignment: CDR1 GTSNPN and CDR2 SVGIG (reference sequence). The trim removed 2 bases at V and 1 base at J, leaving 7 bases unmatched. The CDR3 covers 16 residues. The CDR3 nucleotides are TGTGCCTGGAGTCACACGGGGACAGGCGCCAAAAACATTCAGTACTTC. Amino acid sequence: CAWSHTGTGAKNIQYF.

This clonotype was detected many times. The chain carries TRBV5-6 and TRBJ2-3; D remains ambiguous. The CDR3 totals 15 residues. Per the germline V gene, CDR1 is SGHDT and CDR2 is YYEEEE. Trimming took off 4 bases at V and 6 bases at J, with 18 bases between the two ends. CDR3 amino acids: CASSPGLGSIDTQYF. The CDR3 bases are TGTGCCAGCAGCCCCGGGCTTGGTAGTATTGATACGCAGTATTTT.

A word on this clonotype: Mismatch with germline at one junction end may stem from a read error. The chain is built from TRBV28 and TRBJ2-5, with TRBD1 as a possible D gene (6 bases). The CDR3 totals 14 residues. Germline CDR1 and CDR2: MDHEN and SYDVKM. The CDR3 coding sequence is TGTGCCAGCAGTTCAAACAGGGTCCAAGAGACTCAGTGCTTC. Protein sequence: CASSSNRVQETQCF.

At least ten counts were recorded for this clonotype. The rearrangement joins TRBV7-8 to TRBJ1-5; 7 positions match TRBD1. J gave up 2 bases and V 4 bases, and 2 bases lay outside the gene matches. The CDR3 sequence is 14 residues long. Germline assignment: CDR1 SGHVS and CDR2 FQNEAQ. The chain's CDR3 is CASSYRGGNQPQHF. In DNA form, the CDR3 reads TGTGCCAGCAGCTACAGGGGTGGCAATCAGCCCCAGCATTTT.

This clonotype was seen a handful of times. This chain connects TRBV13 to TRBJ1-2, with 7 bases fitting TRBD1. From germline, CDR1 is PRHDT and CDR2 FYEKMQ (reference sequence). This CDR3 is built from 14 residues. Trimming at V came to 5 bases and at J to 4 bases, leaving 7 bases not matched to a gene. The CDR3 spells CASSVDREGYGYTF. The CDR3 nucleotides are TGTGCCAGCAGCGTCGACAGGGAAGGCTATGGCTACACCTTC.

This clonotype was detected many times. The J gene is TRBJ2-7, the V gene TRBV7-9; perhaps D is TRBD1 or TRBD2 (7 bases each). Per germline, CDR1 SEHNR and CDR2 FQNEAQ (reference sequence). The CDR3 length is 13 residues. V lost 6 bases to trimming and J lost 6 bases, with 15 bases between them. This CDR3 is CASSPTGEGEQYF. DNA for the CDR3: TGTGCCAGCAGTCCAACAGGGGAGGGCGAGCAGTACTTC.

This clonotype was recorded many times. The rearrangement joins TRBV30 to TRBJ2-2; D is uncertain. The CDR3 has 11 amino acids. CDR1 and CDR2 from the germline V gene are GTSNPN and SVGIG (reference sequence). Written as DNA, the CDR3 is TGTGTCGCCGACGGAACCGGGGAGCTGTTTTTT. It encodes CVADGTGELFF. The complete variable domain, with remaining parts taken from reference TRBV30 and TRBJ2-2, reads SQTIHQWPATLVQPVGSPLSLECTVEGTSNPNLYWYRQAAGRGLQLLFYSVGIGQISSEVPQNLSASRPQDRQFILSSKKLLLSDSGFYLCVADGTGELFFGEGSRLTVL.

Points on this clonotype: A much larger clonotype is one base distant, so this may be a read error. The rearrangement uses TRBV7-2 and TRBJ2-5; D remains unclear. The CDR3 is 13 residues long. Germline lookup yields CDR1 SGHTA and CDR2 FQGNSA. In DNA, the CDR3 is TGTGCCAGCAGCTTAGTCCTCCAAGTGACCCAGTACTTC. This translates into CASSLVLQVTQYF.

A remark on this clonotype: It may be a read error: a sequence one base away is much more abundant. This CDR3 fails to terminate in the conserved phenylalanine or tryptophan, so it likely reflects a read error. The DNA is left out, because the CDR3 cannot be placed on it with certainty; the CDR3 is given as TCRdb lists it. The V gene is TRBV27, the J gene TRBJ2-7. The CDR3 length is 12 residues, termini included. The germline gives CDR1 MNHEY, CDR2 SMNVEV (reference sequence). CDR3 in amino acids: CASSYGLTTFYY.

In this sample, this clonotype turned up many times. CDR3 sequence (DNA): TGCAGCGTTGCAGAGGGCGCTGAAGCTTTCTTT. Residues: CSVAEGAEAFF. This sequence joins TRBV29-1 and TRBJ1-1; D gene unclear. The length of the CDR3 is 11 residues. The V gene lost 4 bases and the J gene lost 6 bases, with 9 bases spanning the gap. Germline V gives CDR1 SQVTM, CDR2 ANQGSEA.

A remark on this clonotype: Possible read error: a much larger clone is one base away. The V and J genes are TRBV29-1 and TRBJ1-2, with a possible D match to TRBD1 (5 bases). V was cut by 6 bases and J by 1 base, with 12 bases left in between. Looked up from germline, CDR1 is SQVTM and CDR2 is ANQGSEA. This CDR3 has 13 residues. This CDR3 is CSVLDTHNYGYTF. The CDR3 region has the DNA TGCAGCGTGCTGGACACCCATAACTATGGCTACACCTTC.

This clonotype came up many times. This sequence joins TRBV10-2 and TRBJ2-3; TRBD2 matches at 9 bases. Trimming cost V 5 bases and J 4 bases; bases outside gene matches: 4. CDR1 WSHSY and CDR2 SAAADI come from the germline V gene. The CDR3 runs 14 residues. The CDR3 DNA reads TGCGCCAGCAGTCCGGGACTAGCTGCAGATACGCAGTATTTT. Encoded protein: CASSPGLAADTQYF.

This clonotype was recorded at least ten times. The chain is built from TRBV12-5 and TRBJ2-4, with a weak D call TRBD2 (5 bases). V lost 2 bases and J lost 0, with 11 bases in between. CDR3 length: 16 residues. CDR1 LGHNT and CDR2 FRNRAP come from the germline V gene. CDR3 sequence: CASGLRTGIAKNIQYF. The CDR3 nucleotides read TGTGCTAGTGGTTTGAGGACTGGGATAGCCAAAAACATTCAGTACTTC.

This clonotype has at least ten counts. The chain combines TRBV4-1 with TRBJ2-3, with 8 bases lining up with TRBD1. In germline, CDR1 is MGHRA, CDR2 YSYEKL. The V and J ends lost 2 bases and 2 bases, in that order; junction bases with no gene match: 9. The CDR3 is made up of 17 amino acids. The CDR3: CASSQILDREYTDTQYF. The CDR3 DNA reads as TGCGCCAGCAGCCAAATTTTGGACAGGGAATACACAGATACGCAGTATTTT.

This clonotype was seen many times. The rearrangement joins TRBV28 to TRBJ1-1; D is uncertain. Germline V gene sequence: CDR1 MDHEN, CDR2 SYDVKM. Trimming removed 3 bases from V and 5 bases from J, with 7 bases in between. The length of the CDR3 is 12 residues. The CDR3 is CASSFSQTEAFF. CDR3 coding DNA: TGTGCCAGCAGTTTTTCGCAAACTGAAGCTTTCTTT.

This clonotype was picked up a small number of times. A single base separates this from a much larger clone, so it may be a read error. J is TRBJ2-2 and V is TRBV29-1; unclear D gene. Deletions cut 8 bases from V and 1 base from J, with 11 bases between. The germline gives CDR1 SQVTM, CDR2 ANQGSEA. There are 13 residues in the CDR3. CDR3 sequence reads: CSIRAENTGELFF. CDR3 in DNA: TGCAGCATCCGGGCCGAGAACACCGGGGAGCTGTTTTTT.

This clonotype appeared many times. CDR3 coding DNA: TGTGCCTGGAGTTCAGGGGGTGGGACCCAGTACTTC. Translated: CAWSSGGGTQYF. The rearrangement joins TRBV30 to TRBJ2-5; 7 bases agree with TRBD1. V lost 2 bases to trimming and J lost 7 bases; unmatched junction nucleotides: 4. The CDR3 is made up of 12 amino acids. The V gene's germline CDR1 is GTSNPN and CDR2 SVGIG (reference sequence).

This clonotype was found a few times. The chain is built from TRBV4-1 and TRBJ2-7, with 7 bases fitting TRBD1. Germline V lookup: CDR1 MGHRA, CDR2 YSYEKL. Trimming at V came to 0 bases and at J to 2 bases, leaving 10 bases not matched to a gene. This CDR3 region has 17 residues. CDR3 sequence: CASSQEPGDSYTYEQYF. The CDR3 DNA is TGCGCCAGCAGCCAAGAACCTGGGGACAGTTATACCTACGAGCAGTACTTC.

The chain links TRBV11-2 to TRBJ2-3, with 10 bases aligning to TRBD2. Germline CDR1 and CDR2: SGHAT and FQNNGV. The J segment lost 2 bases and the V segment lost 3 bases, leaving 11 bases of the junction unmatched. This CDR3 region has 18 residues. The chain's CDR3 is CASSFLTLAGANTDTQYF. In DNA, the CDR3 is TGTGCCAGCAGCTTCCTGACCCTAGCGGGGGCGAACACAGATACGCAGTATTTT. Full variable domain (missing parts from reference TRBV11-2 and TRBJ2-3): EAGVAQSPRYKIIEKRQSVAFWCNPISGHATLYWYQQILGQGPKLLIQFQNNGVVDDSQLPKDRFSAERLKGVDSTLKIQPAKLEDSAVYLCASSFLTLAGANTDTQYFGPGTRLTVL.

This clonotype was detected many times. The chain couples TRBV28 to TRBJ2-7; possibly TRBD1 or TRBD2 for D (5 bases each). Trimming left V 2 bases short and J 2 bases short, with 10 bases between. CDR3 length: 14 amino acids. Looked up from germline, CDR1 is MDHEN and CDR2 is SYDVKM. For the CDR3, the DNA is TGTGCCAGCAGTTTAGGGACGGGGACCTACGAGCAGTACTTC. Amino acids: CASSLGTGTYEQYF.

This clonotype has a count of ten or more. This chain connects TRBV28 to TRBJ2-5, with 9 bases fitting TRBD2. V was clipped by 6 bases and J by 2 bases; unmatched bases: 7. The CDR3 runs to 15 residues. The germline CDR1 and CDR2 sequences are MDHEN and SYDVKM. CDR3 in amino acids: CASSQTSGVQETQYF. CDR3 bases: TGTGCCAGCAGCCAGACTAGCGGAGTTCAAGAGACCCAGTACTTC.